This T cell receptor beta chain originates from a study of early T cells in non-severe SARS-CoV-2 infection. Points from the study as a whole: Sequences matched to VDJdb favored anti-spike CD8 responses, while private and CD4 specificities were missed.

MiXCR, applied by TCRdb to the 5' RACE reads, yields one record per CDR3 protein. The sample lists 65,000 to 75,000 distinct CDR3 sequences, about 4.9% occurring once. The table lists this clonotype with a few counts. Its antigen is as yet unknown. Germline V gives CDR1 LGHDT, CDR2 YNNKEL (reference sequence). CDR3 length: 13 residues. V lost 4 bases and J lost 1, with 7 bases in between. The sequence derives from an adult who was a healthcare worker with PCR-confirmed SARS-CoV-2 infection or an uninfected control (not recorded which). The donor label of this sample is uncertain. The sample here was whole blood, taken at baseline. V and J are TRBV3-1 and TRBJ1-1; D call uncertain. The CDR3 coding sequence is TGTGCCAGCAGCCGAGGATCGAACACTGAAGCTTTCTTT. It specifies CASSRGSNTEAFF.